The rows below give T cell receptor beta chains drawn from one sample of a study of T cells in Graves' hyperthyroidism and ophthalmopathy. TCRdb re-derived calls from the multiplex PCR reads in MiXCR, one entry per CDR3 protein. The sample includes about 600,000 distinct CDR3 sequences, roughly 15% seen only once; the top ten take 2.5% to 4%. The sample was blood. These receptors all stem from a woman in her 40s with Graves' ophthalmopathy. The CDR3 runs from the conserved cysteine through the conserved F or W. The order of the fields is D gene, CDR3 length, clone size, V gene, J gene, CDR3 DNA, CDR3 protein. D genes are given only for firm matches. Clone size is shown for a subset of rows, as once, few, many or a class of expanded clone.

D gene: TRBD2; CDR3 length: 13; clone size: few; V gene: TRBV29-1; J gene: TRBJ2-7; CDR3 DNA: TGCAGCGTCAGCCTAGCGGCTACCTACGAGCAGTACTTC; CDR3 protein: CSVSLAATYEQYF
D gene: TRBD2; CDR3 length: 15; clone size: many; V gene: TRBV2; J gene: TRBJ2-3; CDR3 DNA: TGTGCCAGCAGACGAGCGGGGGGGCCGACAGATACGCAGTATTTT; CDR3 protein: CASRRAGGPTDTQYF
D gene: TRBD1; CDR3 length: 15; clone size: many; V gene: TRBV29-1; J gene: TRBJ2-3; CDR3 DNA: TGCAGCGTTGACTCGGGGGACAGGGGTACAGATACGCAGTATTTT; CDR3 protein: CSVDSGDRGTDTQYF
D gene: TRBD1; CDR3 length: 15; clone size: few; V gene: TRBV20-1; J gene: TRBJ2-7; CDR3 DNA: TGCAGTGCTAGAGATCTTCAGACAGGGGTGAACGAGCAGTACTTC; CDR3 protein: CSARDLQTGVNEQYF
D gene: .; CDR3 length: 12; clone size: many; V gene: TRBV2; J gene: TRBJ1-1; CDR3 DNA: TGTGCCAGCAGTGAAGTAAGGTATGAAGCTTTCTTT; CDR3 protein: CASSEVRYEAFF
D gene: .; CDR3 length: 11; clone size: many; V gene: TRBV20-1; J gene: TRBJ2-5; CDR3 DNA: TGCAGTGCCCCGGACAAAGAGACCCAGTACTTC; CDR3 protein: CSAPDKETQYF
D gene: .; CDR3 length: 14; clone size: .; V gene: TRBV20-1; J gene: TRBJ1-1; CDR3 DNA: TGCAGTGGAATGAAACCTGGGGAGAACACTGAAGCTTTCTTT; CDR3 protein: CSGMKPGENTEAFF
D gene: .; CDR3 length: 16; clone size: .; V gene: TRBV6-5; J gene: TRBJ2-5; CDR3 DNA: TGTGCCAGCAGTTACTGGACAGCTACCCACCAAGAGACCCAGTACTTC; CDR3 protein: CASSYWTATHQETQYF
D gene: .; CDR3 length: 18; clone size: few; V gene: TRBV27; J gene: TRBJ2-3; CDR3 DNA: TGTGCCAGCAGTTCGTTGGGGAGCGGAATTTCTAGCACAGATACGCAGTATTTT; CDR3 protein: CASSSLGSGISSTDTQYF
D gene: TRBD1; CDR3 length: 15; clone size: .; V gene: TRBV27; J gene: TRBJ2-1; CDR3 DNA: TGTGCCAGCAGTTTCTTGGGACAGGGGGCTTATGAGCAGTTCTTC; CDR3 protein: CASSFLGQGAYEQFF
D gene: TRBD1; CDR3 length: 14; clone size: few; V gene: TRBV5-1; J gene: TRBJ2-2; CDR3 DNA: TGCGCCAGCAGCTTCGGACAGGGGTCCGGGGAGCTGTTTTTT; CDR3 protein: CASSFGQGSGELFF
D gene: TRBD2; CDR3 length: 16; clone size: .; V gene: TRBV20-1; J gene: TRBJ2-3; CDR3 DNA: TGCAGTGCTACAGCCAGCGGGAGGGCCGGGGTTGATACGCAGTATTTT; CDR3 protein: CSATASGRAGVDTQYF
D gene: TRBD2; CDR3 length: 15; clone size: many; V gene: TRBV7-8; J gene: TRBJ2-5; CDR3 DNA: TGTGCCAGCAGCAAGCGGGGGCGCGTCGTCGAGACCCAGTACTTC; CDR3 protein: CASSKRGRVVETQYF
D gene: TRBD1; CDR3 length: 15; clone size: many; V gene: TRBV27; J gene: TRBJ2-1; CDR3 DNA: TGTGCCAGCGCTCCTGGCGGCAGGGGGTCCAATGAGCAGTTCTTC; CDR3 protein: CASAPGGRGSNEQFF
D gene: .; CDR3 length: 15; clone size: .; V gene: TRBV5-4; J gene: TRBJ2-3; CDR3 DNA: TGTGCCAGCAGCTTGGTTCCGGGAGAGGCAGATACGCAGTATTTT; CDR3 protein: CASSLVPGEADTQYF